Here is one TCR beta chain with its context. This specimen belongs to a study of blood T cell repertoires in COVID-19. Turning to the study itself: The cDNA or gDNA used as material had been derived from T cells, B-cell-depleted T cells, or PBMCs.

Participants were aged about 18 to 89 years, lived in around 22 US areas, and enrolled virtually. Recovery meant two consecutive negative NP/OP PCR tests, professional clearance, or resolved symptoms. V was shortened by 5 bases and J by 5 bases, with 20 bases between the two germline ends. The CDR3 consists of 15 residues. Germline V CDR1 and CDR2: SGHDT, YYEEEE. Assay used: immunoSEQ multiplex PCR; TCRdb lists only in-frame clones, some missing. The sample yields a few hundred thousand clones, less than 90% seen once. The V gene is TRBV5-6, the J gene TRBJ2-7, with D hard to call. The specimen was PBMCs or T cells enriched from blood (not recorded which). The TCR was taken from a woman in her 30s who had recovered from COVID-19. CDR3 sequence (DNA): TGTGCCAGCAGACTCCGGCAGGCCGGTAATAACGAGCAGTACTTC. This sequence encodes CASRLRQAGNNEQYF.